The 28 T cell receptor beta chains below come from one sample, sequenced in a study of shared clonotypes between healthy human individuals. Method: immunoSEQ multiplex PCR; TCRdb's copy keeps in-frame clones and lacks some. The data hold about 2.1 million clones, with just under 95% observed a single time. Terminally differentiated effector memory CD45RA+ cells were excluded from the naive CD8 cells, which were CD45RO-negative and positively selected for CCR7. The sequencing input was naive CD8+ T cells from PBMCs. All receptors derive from a man between 18 and 35 years old in good health. Some clones in this sample may be carry-over from other donors' samples.

The J gene is TRBJ2-5, the V gene TRBV4-1; 8 bases are a match to TRBD1. J was trimmed by 4 bases and V by 2 bases; bases with no gene match: 12. The CDR3 is made up of 17 amino acids. Germline values: CDR1 MGHRA, CDR2 YSYEKL. This chain's CDR3 is CASSQHLSRGHGETQYF. CDR3 in DNA: TGCGCCAGCAGCCAACATCTTAGCAGGGGGCACGGAGAGACCCAGTACTTC.

This chain links TRBV4-3 with TRBJ2-2; D could derive from TRBD1 or TRBD2 (5 bases each). The germline CDR1 and CDR2 sequences are LGHNA and YSLEER. There are 17 residues in the CDR3. The V end lost 0 bases, the J end lost 5 bases, and 16 bases lay between the germline ends. The CDR3 DNA sequence: TGCGCCAGCAGCCAAGATCTCCGGGGTAGGGGAACCGGGGAGCTGTTTTTT. Encoded protein: CASSQDLRGRGTGELFF.

The rearrangement joins TRBV2 to TRBJ2-1; 11 nucleotides align to TRBD2. The CDR3 consists of 15 residues. V was clipped by 6 bases and J by 5 bases; unmatched bases: 6. CDR1 and CDR2 from the germline V gene are SNHLY and FYNNEI. The DNA of the CDR3 is TGTGCCAGCAGGATGACTAGCGGGGCGAACAATGAGCAGTTCTTC. This translates into CASRMTSGANNEQFF.

V gene TRBV9 combines with J gene TRBJ2-1; TRBD2 aligns across 14 bases. The ends lost 3 bases at V and 9 bases at J; junction bases unmatched: 8. This CDR3 comprises 16 residues. Per germline, CDR1 SGDLS and CDR2 YYNGEE. The CDR3 loop is CASSDAGLAGVGEQFF. CDR3 DNA: TGTGCCAGCAGCGACGCGGGACTAGCGGGAGTGGGTGAGCAGTTCTTC.

The rearrangement joins TRBV6-5 to TRBJ2-5; unclear D gene. V was shortened by 6 bases and J by 1 base, with 6 bases between the two germline ends. CDR1 and CDR2 (germline): MNHEY, SVGAGI. The CDR3 covers 12 residues. DNA for the CDR3: TGTGCCAGCAGGGACGGCCAAGAGACCCAGTACTTC. This encodes CASRDGQETQYF.

The count of this clone is one. Other DNA sequences from this sample encode an identical CDR3 as well. V gene TRBV9 combines with J gene TRBJ2-7, with 11 bases that match TRBD2. Germline V gene sequence: CDR1 SGDLS, CDR2 YYNGEE. This CDR3 region has 14 residues. Trimming removed 3 bases from V and 4 bases from J; junction bases left unmatched: 3. The CDR3 spells CASSARTSGYEQYF. The CDR3, as DNA: TGTGCCAGCAGCGCCCGGACTAGCGGGTACGAGCAGTACTTC.

This chain uses TRBV28 with TRBJ1-3; D uncertain. The V and J ends lost 7 bases and 2 bases respectively, with 12 bases between them. Looked up from germline, CDR1 is MDHEN and CDR2 is SYDVKM. The CDR3 runs to 14 residues. As DNA, the CDR3 is TGTGCCAGCACCCCCCCTACAGCTGGAAACACCATATATTTT. It translates to CASTPPTAGNTIYF.

The chain joins TRBV13 to TRBJ2-3; D is unresolved. Per the germline V gene, CDR1 is PRHDT and CDR2 is FYEKMQ (reference sequence). CDR3 length: 11 residues. Trimming shortened V by 3 bases and J by 10 bases, and 8 bases separated the two germline ends. CDR3 protein: CASSFGEAQYF. The CDR3 bases are TGTGCCAGCAGCTTTGGCGAGGCGCAGTATTTT.

The rearrangement uses TRBV18 and TRBJ1-1; possible D gene TRBD1, 5 bases. This CDR3 region has 16 residues. Trimming pared 0 bases from V and 0 bases from J, leaving 11 bases between. CDR1 is KGHSH and CDR2 is LQKENI in the germline V gene. DNA of the CDR3: TGTGCCAGCTCACCACCCCGCCGACAGATGAACACTGAAGCTTTCTTT. Amino acid sequence: CASSPPRRQMNTEAFF.

V gene TRBV28 combines with J gene TRBJ2-1, with TRBD1 as a possible D gene (6 bases). The germline V gene has CDR1 MDHEN and CDR2 SYDVKM. V was shortened by 8 bases and J by 5 bases, with 16 bases between the two germline ends. This CDR3 has 14 amino acids. This CDR3 is CASQTGQSHNEQFF. CDR3 DNA: TGTGCCAGCCAAACCGGACAGAGTCACAATGAGCAGTTCTTC.

The rearrangement links TRBV4-1 to TRBJ2-1; weak D call: TRBD2 (6 bases). Trimming shortened V by 3 bases and J by 10 bases, and 10 bases separated the two germline ends. The germline gives CDR1 MGHRA, CDR2 YSYEKL. The CDR3 consists of 12 residues. The chain's CDR3 is CASSQETSEQFF. CDR3 DNA: TGCGCCAGCAGCCAGGAAACTAGCGAGCAGTTCTTC.

The J gene is TRBJ1-1, the V gene TRBV9; D gene uncertain. Trimming cost V 4 bases and J 4 bases, with 11 bases left between them. The CDR3 has 13 residues. Germline CDR1 SGDLS, CDR2 YYNGEE. This CDR3 is CASSFWGSTEAFF. In DNA, the CDR3 is TGTGCCAGCAGCTTTTGGGGTAGCACTGAAGCTTTCTTT.

This chain joins TRBV6-1 and TRBJ2-7; D might be TRBD1 (6 bases). CDR1 and CDR2 from the germline V gene are MNHNS and SASEGT. This CDR3 is built from 14 residues. The V gene lost 2 bases and the J gene lost 0 bases, with 8 bases spanning the gap. The DNA for the CDR3 is TGTGCCAGCAGTGAACTGGACAGCTCCTACGAGCAGTACTTC. Amino acid sequence: CASSELDSSYEQYF.

This clone has only one observation. The V call is TRBV27, the J call TRBJ2-1; TRBD2 matches at 15 bases. The CDR3 contains 17 residues. In germline, CDR1 is MNHEY, CDR2 SMNVEV (reference sequence). V shed 5 bases and J 3 bases; nucleotides not matched to a gene: 5. DNA of the CDR3: TGTGCCAGCAGTCCAGGACTAGCGGGAGGGGTCTACAATGAGCAGTTCTTC. This gives the protein CASSPGLAGGVYNEQFF.

This clone has a handful of counts. Different DNA sequences within this sample yield the same CDR3. The V call is TRBV28, the J call TRBJ2-2; the D gene is possibly TRBD1 (6 bases). CDR3 length equals 14 residues. Trimming left V 4 bases short and J 0 bases short, with 6 bases between. Germline CDR1 reads MDHEN; CDR2 reads SYDVKM. In nucleotides, the CDR3 is TGTGCCAGCAGTTGGACAGCGAACACCGGGGAGCTGTTTTTT. Translation: CASSWTANTGELFF. Variable domain in full (rest from reference TRBV28 and TRBJ2-2): DVKVTQSSRYLVKRTGEKVFLECVQDMDHENMFWYRQDPGLGLRLIYFSYDVKMKEKGDIPEGYSVSREKKERFSLILESASTNQTSMYLCASSWTANTGELFFGEGSRLTVL.

This sequence joins TRBV28 and TRBJ2-1, with D perhaps being TRBD1 or TRBD2 (5 bases each). Germline values: CDR1 MDHEN, CDR2 SYDVKM. V lost 2 bases and J lost 4, with 12 bases in between. This CDR3 is 15 amino acids long. The CDR3: CASSLTKEGYNEQFF. The DNA for the CDR3 is TGTGCCAGCAGTTTAACCAAAGAGGGGTACAATGAGCAGTTCTTC.

The rearrangement links TRBV27 to TRBJ2-7; TRBD1 might be the D (5 bases). Germline loops: CDR1 MNHEY, CDR2 SMNVEV (reference sequence). This CDR3 contains 14 residues. The V end lost 2 bases, the J end lost 2 bases, and 10 bases lay between the germline ends. The CDR3 loop reads CASSLQGFPYEQYF. For the CDR3, the DNA is TGTGCCAGCAGTTTACAGGGCTTCCCCTACGAGCAGTACTTC.

The J gene is TRBJ2-3, the V gene TRBV20-1; D not certain. This CDR3 has 11 amino acids. CDR1 DFQATT and CDR2 SNEGSKA come from the germline V gene (reference sequence). Between the trimmed V and J ends, which lost 5 bases and 10 bases, there was a span of 13 bases. For the CDR3, the DNA is TGCAGTGCTCGTAACGAGGTCGCGCAGTATTTT. Amino acids: CSARNEVAQYF.

This rearrangement joins TRBV11-2 to TRBJ1-6; no reliable D call. CDR1 and CDR2 from the germline V gene are SGHAT and FQNNGV. CDR3 length equals 17 residues. V was pared by 5 bases and J by 3 bases, with 17 bases between. CDR3 protein: CASSHSLPHGYNSPLHF. CDR3 nucleotides: TGTGCCAGCAGCCATTCCCTCCCTCACGGCTATAATTCACCCCTCCACTTT. Filled out from reference TRBV11-2 and TRBJ1-6, the complete variable domain reads EAGVAQSPRYKIIEKRQSVAFWCNPISGHATLYWYQQILGQGPKLLIQFQNNGVVDDSQLPKDRFSAERLKGVDSTLKIQPAKLEDSAVYLCASSHSLPHGYNSPLHFGNGTRLTVT.

The chain employs TRBV5-8 and TRBJ2-5; weak D call: TRBD1 (6 bases). This CDR3 comprises 14 residues. Germline V gene lookup returns CDR1 SGHTS and CDR2 YDEGEE. The V end was cut by 2 bases, the J end by 4 bases, with 12 bases between. CDR3 sequence reads: CASSLGGQRETQYF. CDR3 coding DNA: TGTGCCAGCAGCTTAGGGGGTCAGAGAGAGACCCAGTACTTC.

This sequence joins TRBV9 and TRBJ2-1, with TRBD2 matching over 15 bases. V trimming: 0 bases; J trimming: 6 bases; junction bases outside the gene matches: 7. Germline lookup yields CDR1 SGDLS and CDR2 YYNGEE. The CDR3 is 18 residues long. CDR3 region: CASSVGGLAGGGINEQFF. The CDR3 nucleotides are TGTGCCAGCAGCGTAGGGGGACTAGCGGGAGGCGGGATCAATGAGCAGTTCTTC.

The chain combines TRBV10-2 with TRBJ2-5; 7 bases map to TRBD2. CDR3 length: 17 residues. CDR1 is WSHSY, CDR2 SAAADI, per germline. The V gene end was trimmed by 6 bases and the J gene end by 1 base; junction bases not matched to a gene: 14. This CDR3 is CASSAIGLVESQETQYF. CDR3 bases: TGCGCCAGCAGCGCCATCGGACTAGTAGAGAGCCAAGAGACCCAGTACTTC.

The V call is TRBV6-1, the J call TRBJ2-7; D is ambiguous. The CDR3 is made up of 13 amino acids. Germline V gives CDR1 MNHNS, CDR2 SASEGT. V was clipped by 3 bases and J by 4 bases, with 10 bases between them. CDR3 in amino acids: CASSDTRRYEQYF. The CDR3 DNA sequence: TGTGCCAGCAGTGATACCCGCCGTTACGAGCAGTACTTC.

This clone was detected only once. The rearrangement joins TRBV19 to TRBJ2-1, with 8 positions matching TRBD2. The length of the CDR3 is 16 residues. The germline V gene encodes CDR1 LNHDA and CDR2 SQIVND (reference sequence). Trimming cost V 7 bases and J 10 bases; bases outside gene matches: 18. The CDR3 loop is CASNQKDLAGPREQFF. As DNA, the CDR3 is TGTGCCAGTAATCAGAAGGACCTAGCGGGCCCTCGGGAGCAGTTCTTC.

This chain links TRBV4-3 with TRBJ2-7; TRBD1 matches 7 bases. V lost 1 base, J lost 5 bases, and 5 bases stayed unmatched. CDR1 and CDR2 (germline): LGHNA, YSLEER. The CDR3 totals 14 residues. The DNA for the CDR3 is TGCGCCAGCAGCCAAGCTAGGGGGCGTCACGAGCAGTACTTC. Its translation is CASSQARGRHEQYF.

This chain uses TRBV5-1 with TRBJ2-1; 7 bases line up with TRBD1. The CDR3 length is 18 residues. Germline V CDR1 and CDR2: SGHRS, YFSETQ. The V and J ends lost 1 base and 5 bases, in that order; junction bases with no gene match: 15. The DNA of the CDR3 is TGCGCCAGCAGCTTGAGTACAGGGGTAATTGTAGCCGACAATGAGCAGTTCTTC. Its protein is CASSLSTGVIVADNEQFF. Full variable domain (missing parts from reference TRBV5-1 and TRBJ2-1): KAGVTQTPRYLIKTRGQQVTLSCSPISGHRSVSWYQQTPGQGLQFLFEYFSETQRNKGNFPGRFSGRQFSNSRSEMNVSTLELGDSALYLCASSLSTGVIVADNEQFFGPGTRLTVL.

This chain connects TRBV11-2 to TRBJ2-7; a possible D gene is TRBD1 (6 bases). This CDR3 comprises 17 residues. The germline V gene has CDR1 SGHAT and CDR2 FQNNGV. V was cut by 0 bases and J by 1 base, with 16 bases left in between. Here the CDR3 reads CASSLDRAGALSYEQYF. The CDR3 coding sequence is TGTGCCAGCAGCTTAGATCGGGCAGGGGCTTTGTCCTACGAGCAGTACTTC.

The V call is TRBV5-1, the J call TRBJ2-1; D unresolved. The V gene's germline CDR1 is SGHRS and CDR2 YFSETQ. The CDR3 sequence is 13 residues long. V was pared by 0 bases and J by 7 bases, with 8 bases between. The CDR3 nucleotides read TGCGCCAGCAGCTTGGAAGGGCCGAATGAGCAGTTCTTC. Translated: CASSLEGPNEQFF.